This T cell receptor beta chain was sequenced during a study of prognosis after radiotherapy for stage I lung cancer. Judged by abundance, this clonotype is medium-sized. Multiplex PCR, run in two rounds, amplified TCR beta CDR3 from genomic DNA. Specific primers for each TRBV and TRBJ gene were what first-round PCR used. TCRdb called the multiplex PCR reads again in MiXCR, with one record for every CDR3 protein. The data show around 30,000 distinct CDR3 sequences, around 31% seen once. The sample in question was PBMCs, obtained before or after stereotactic body radiation therapy (not recorded which). This TCR derives from a donor over 45 with non-small cell lung cancer.

The CDR3 region has the DNA TGTGCCAGCAGTTTCCGGGTTCGCCCCCACAATGAGCAGTTCTTC. Amino acid sequence: CASSFRVRPHNEQFF. The chain is built from TRBV12-3 or TRBV12-4 and TRBJ2-1; no reliable D call. The CDR3 is made up of 15 amino acids. V lost 3 bases and J 5 bases, leaving 14 bases between the germline ends.